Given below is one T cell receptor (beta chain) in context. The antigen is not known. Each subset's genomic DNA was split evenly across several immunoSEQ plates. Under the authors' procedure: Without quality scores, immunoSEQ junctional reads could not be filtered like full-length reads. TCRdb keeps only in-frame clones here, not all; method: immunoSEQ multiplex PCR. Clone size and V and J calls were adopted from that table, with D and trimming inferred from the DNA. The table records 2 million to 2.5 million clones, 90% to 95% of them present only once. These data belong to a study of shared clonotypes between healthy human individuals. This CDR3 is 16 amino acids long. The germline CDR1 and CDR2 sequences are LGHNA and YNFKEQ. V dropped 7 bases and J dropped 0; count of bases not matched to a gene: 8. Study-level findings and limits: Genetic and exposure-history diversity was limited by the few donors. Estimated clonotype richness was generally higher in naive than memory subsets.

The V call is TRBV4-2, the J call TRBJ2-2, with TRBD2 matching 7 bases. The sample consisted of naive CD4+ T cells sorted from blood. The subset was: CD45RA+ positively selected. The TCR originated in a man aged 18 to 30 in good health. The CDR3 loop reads CASTRGDQPNTGELFF. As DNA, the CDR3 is TGTGCCAGCACCCGGGGGGACCAACCGAACACCGGGGAGCTGTTTTTT.